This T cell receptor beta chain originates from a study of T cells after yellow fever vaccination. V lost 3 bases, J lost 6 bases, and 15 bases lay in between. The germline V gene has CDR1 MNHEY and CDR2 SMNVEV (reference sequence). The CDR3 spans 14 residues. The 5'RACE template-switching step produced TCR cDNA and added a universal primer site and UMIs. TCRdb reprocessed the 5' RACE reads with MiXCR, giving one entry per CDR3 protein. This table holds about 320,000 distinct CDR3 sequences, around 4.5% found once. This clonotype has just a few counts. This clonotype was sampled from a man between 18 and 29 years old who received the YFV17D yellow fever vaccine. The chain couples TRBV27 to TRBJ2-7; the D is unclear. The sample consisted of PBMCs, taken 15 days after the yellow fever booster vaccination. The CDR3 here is CASSFYLMGSEQYF. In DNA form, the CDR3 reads TGTGCCAGCAGTTTTTACCTCATGGGTAGCGAGCAGTACTTC.